This passage covers 32 T cell receptor beta chains from one sample sequenced in a study of blood T cell repertoires in COVID-19. TCRdb keeps only in-frame clones here, not all; method: immunoSEQ multiplex PCR. Of some 100,000 clones listed, 80% to 95% are singletons. Material for sequencing was peripheral blood. These receptors all come from a man between 60 and 70 years old with acute or convalescent COVID-19.

The J gene is TRBJ1-4, the V gene TRBV3-1 (or the pseudogene TRBV3-2); D not resolved. Deletions cut 4 bases from V and 5 bases from J, with 17 bases between. Germline CDR1 and CDR2: LGHDT and YNNKEL (reference sequence). The CDR3 is made up of 16 amino acids. Here the CDR3 DNA reads TGTGCCAGCAGCCCCGGGGTCCGGGTCAAGAATGAAAAACTGTTTTTT. Translating it yields CASSPGVRVKNEKLFF.

The J gene is TRBJ1-4, the V gene TRBV7-2; D uncertain. V was trimmed by 1 base and J by 4 bases, leaving 7 bases between them. Germline CDR1 SGHTA, CDR2 FQGNSA. The CDR3 extends over 14 amino acids. In DNA, the CDR3 is TGTGCCAGCAGCTTAGGAGCAATTAATGAAAAACTGTTTTTT. This sequence encodes CASSLGAINEKLFF.

This chain connects TRBV19 to TRBJ2-3, with D hard to call. Trimming took off 3 bases at V and 1 base at J, with 5 bases between the two ends. This CDR3 is built from 13 residues. The germline V gene encodes CDR1 LNHDA and CDR2 SQIVND (reference sequence). CDR3 nucleotides: TGTGCCAGTAGTATCTACGGCACAGATACGCAGTATTTT. Its translation: CASSIYGTDTQYF.

This chain connects TRBV7-9 to TRBJ1-2; D gene uncertain. Germline CDR1 and CDR2: SEHNR and FQNEAQ (reference sequence). This CDR3 region has 12 residues. Trimming removed 3 bases from V and 4 bases from J, with 6 bases in between. The DNA of the CDR3 is TGTGCCAGCAGCTTGTCTCTCTATGGCTACACCTTC. The encoded protein is CASSLSLYGYTF.

This chain uses TRBV7-2 with TRBJ2-3; D might be TRBD2 (6 bases). The CDR3 consists of 15 residues. The V end lost 2 bases, the J end lost 3 bases, and 12 bases lay between the germline ends. Per germline, CDR1 SGHTA and CDR2 FQGNSA. In DNA, the CDR3 is TGTGCCAGCAGCTTATTGTTAGCGGATACAGATACGCAGTATTTT. It codes for CASSLLLADTDTQYF.

The rearrangement links TRBV11-3 to TRBJ1-1; 7 bases agree with TRBD1. The trim removed 5 bases at V and 8 bases at J, leaving 17 bases unmatched. This CDR3 spans 16 amino acids. Looked up from germline, CDR1 is SGHNT and CDR2 is YENEEA. The CDR3 protein is CASSRLDRRNRGEAFF. For the CDR3, the DNA is TGTGCCAGCAGCAGATTGGACAGGAGGAATCGGGGCGAAGCTTTCTTT.

This rearrangement joins TRBV19 to TRBJ2-3; 7 nucleotides line up with TRBD2. The CDR3 is 15 amino acids. V trimming: 1 base; J trimming: 2 bases; junction bases outside the gene matches: 3. Germline V gene lookup returns CDR1 LNHDA and CDR2 SQIVND (reference sequence). The CDR3 sequence is CASSIAGGITDTQYF. As DNA, the CDR3 is TGTGCCAGTAGTATAGCGGGAGGCATCACAGATACGCAGTATTTT. Together with reference TRBV19 and TRBJ2-3, the CDR3 gives the full variable domain: DGGITQSPKYLFRKEGQNVTLSCEQNLNHDAMYWYRQDPGQGLRLIYYSQIVNDFQKGDIAEGYSVSREKKESFPLTVTSAQKNPTAFYLCASSIAGGITDTQYFGPGTRLTVL.

The chain recombines TRBV4-2 with TRBJ2-1, with 9 bases lining up with TRBD2. Germline V lookup: CDR1 LGHNA, CDR2 YNFKEQ. The V and J ends lost 4 bases and 9 bases, in that order; junction bases with no gene match: 13. This CDR3 comprises 16 residues. The CDR3 protein is CASSLRSGTSQPEQFF. The CDR3 DNA follows: TGTGCCAGCAGCCTCCGCAGCGGGACTAGCCAGCCTGAGCAGTTCTTC.

The chain has TRBV6-6 and TRBJ1-4; 9 bases are shared with TRBD1. Germline V lookup: CDR1 MNHNY, CDR2 SVGAGI (reference sequence). V gave up 5 bases and J gave up 3 bases; unmatched junction bases: 7. CDR3 length: 16 residues. CDR3 residues: CASSKQGAEANEKLFF. CDR3 sequence (DNA): TGTGCCAGCAGTAAACAGGGGGCTGAGGCTAATGAAAAACTGTTTTTT.

This sequence joins TRBV5-1 and TRBJ1-1; 7 bases fit TRBD1. V was pared by 4 bases and J by 1 base, with 7 bases of the junction left unmatched. The CDR3 totals 15 residues. Germline V gives CDR1 SGHRS, CDR2 YFSETQ. The CDR3 DNA is TGCGCCAGCAGCCCGACAGGGTTTCGGAACACTGAAGCTTTCTTT. It codes for CASSPTGFRNTEAFF.

This chain connects TRBV19 to TRBJ1-3; D call uncertain. Per the germline V gene, CDR1 is LNHDA and CDR2 is SQIVND (reference sequence). The V gene lost 6 bases and the J gene lost 1 base, with 13 bases spanning the gap. The CDR3 length is 15 residues. The CDR3, as DNA: TGTGCCAGTAGCCTGGGAGGGTCGTCTGGAAACACCATATATTTT. Protein product: CASSLGGSSGNTIYF.

The count of this clone is one. The chain uses TRBV6-6 and TRBJ1-2; D remains ambiguous. There are 16 residues in the CDR3. V was pared by 4 bases and J by 4 bases, with 19 bases between. CDR1 is MNHNY and CDR2 is SVGAGI in the germline V gene (reference sequence). The CDR3 DNA reads as TGTGCCAGCAGTTCTTCCTCCCCGGAGAGCCTCTATGGCTACACCTTC. Protein: CASSSSSPESLYGYTF.

The J gene is TRBJ1-6, the V gene TRBV3-1 (or the pseudogene TRBV3-2); D gene uncertain. CDR3 length equals 16 residues. V shed 1 base and J shed 6 bases, with 13 bases lying between them. Germline V gives CDR1 LGHDT, CDR2 YNNKEL (reference sequence). Here the CDR3 DNA reads TGTGCCAGCAGCCAAGTGCACAGCACACTTAATTCACCCCTCCACTTT. Translated, it gives CASSQVHSTLNSPLHF.

This chain links TRBV5-4 with TRBJ2-5, with 9 bases identical to TRBD1. This CDR3 is built from 15 residues. V lost 2 bases and J lost 4; bases outside the gene matches: 6. Germline lookup yields CDR1 SGHNT and CDR2 YYREEE (reference sequence). CDR3 in amino acids: CASSLVPDRGETQYF. As DNA, the CDR3 is TGTGCCAGCAGCTTAGTGCCGGACAGGGGAGAGACCCAGTACTTC.

The chain uses TRBV4-1 and TRBJ2-3; D may be TRBD2 (6 bases). Looked up from germline, CDR1 is MGHRA and CDR2 is YSYEKL. The CDR3 has 15 residues. Trimming stripped 0 bases from V and 7 bases from J, with 14 bases between. CDR3 bases: TGCGCCAGCAGCCAAGATTTTTCCGGGAGTAATACGCAGTATTTT. Its translation: CASSQDFSGSNTQYF.

The chain is built from TRBV5-1 and TRBJ2-1; possible D gene TRBD2, 6 bases. The length of the CDR3 is 16 residues. Trimming stripped 2 bases from V and 1 base from J, with 13 bases between. CDR1 and CDR2 (germline): SGHRS, YFSETQ. The CDR3 DNA sequence: TGCGCCAGCAGCTTTACCAGCGGGTCGTCCTACAATGAGCAGTTCTTC. This translates into CASSFTSGSSYNEQFF.

In its sample, this clone was seen once. The gene calls are TRBV11-2 and TRBJ1-4; D is uncertain. The germline V and J ends were trimmed by 0 bases and 0 bases, with 8 bases remaining between them. CDR3 length: 16 residues. Germline CDR1 and CDR2: SGHAT and FQNNGV. The CDR3 sequence: CASSLEDGATNEKLFF. The CDR3 DNA reads as TGTGCCAGCAGCTTAGAAGACGGAGCAACTAATGAAAAACTGTTTTTT.

The V gene is TRBV5-1, the J gene TRBJ2-1, with D unclear. CDR3 length: 11 residues. V lost 1 base and J lost 8, with 4 bases in between. Germline V lookup: CDR1 SGHRS, CDR2 YFSETQ. The CDR3 bases are TGCGCCAGCAGCTTGCGTGATGAGCAGTTCTTC. Translated: CASSLRDEQFF.

The V and J genes are TRBV5-4 and TRBJ1-3; 9 nucleotides align to TRBD1. The CDR3 runs 15 residues. The ends lost 8 bases at V and 0 bases at J; junction bases unmatched: 6. CDR1 is SGHNT, CDR2 YYREEE, per germline (reference sequence). The CDR3 nucleotides read TGTGCCAGTTCCCAGGGACAGGGCTCTGGAAACACCATATATTTT. Encoded protein: CASSQGQGSGNTIYF.

The chain carries TRBV19 and TRBJ1-1; 10 bases fit TRBD1. CDR3 length: 14 amino acids. The V gene end was trimmed by 6 bases and the J gene end by 3 bases; junction bases not matched to a gene: 4. Germline V gene sequence: CDR1 LNHDA, CDR2 SQIVND (reference sequence). The DNA of the CDR3 is TGTGCCAGTAGCCGACAGGGGGCCGACACTGAAGCTTTCTTT. Translated, it gives CASSRQGADTEAFF.

This chain links TRBV7-9 with TRBJ1-6; 9 nucleotides agree with TRBD1. The junction had 8 bases not matched to a gene; V was cut back by 3 bases and J by 8 bases. Germline V CDR1 and CDR2: SEHNR, FQNEAQ (reference sequence). The CDR3 runs to 16 residues. In nucleotides, the CDR3 is TGTGCCAGCAGCTTGGGACCGGGACAGGGTTATTCACCCCTCCACTTT. Amino acids: CASSLGPGQGYSPLHF.

This chain links TRBV5-1 with TRBJ2-3, with D maybe TRBD1 (6 bases). The V end lost 4 bases, the J end lost 2 bases, and 14 bases lay between the germline ends. The V gene's germline CDR1 is SGHRS and CDR2 YFSETQ. CDR3 length: 15 amino acids. CDR3 in amino acids: CASSARDTNTDTQYF. The CDR3 bases are TGCGCCAGCAGCGCCCGGGACACTAACACAGATACGCAGTATTTT.

The V call is TRBV2, the J call TRBJ2-7, with 7 bases fitting TRBD2. Losses at the gene ends were 6 bases for V and 3 bases for J; bases not matched to a gene: 8. This CDR3 contains 14 residues. Germline V gene sequence: CDR1 SNHLY, CDR2 FYNNEI. The CDR3: CASSPRDYYYEQYF. Here the CDR3 DNA reads TGTGCCAGCAGCCCAAGGGACTACTACTACGAGCAGTACTTC.

The V and J genes are TRBV9 and TRBJ1-2, with 9 bases matching TRBD1. In germline, CDR1 is SGDLS, CDR2 YYNGEE. J lost 0 bases, V lost 0 bases, and 9 bases had no gene match. This CDR3 contains 18 residues. The DNA of the CDR3 is TGTGCCAGCAGCGTAGCTACAGGGACAGGGTCGACTAACTATGGCTACACCTTC. Amino acid sequence: CASSVATGTGSTNYGYTF.

The chain joins TRBV3-1 (or the pseudogene TRBV3-2) to TRBJ2-3; D is uncertain. The CDR3 consists of 15 residues. CDR1 LGHDT and CDR2 YNNKEL come from the germline V gene (reference sequence). V was trimmed by 1 base and J by 3 bases, leaving 11 bases between them. The DNA for the CDR3 is TGTGCCAGCAGCCAAGCCAGGTACGATACAGATACGCAGTATTTT. It codes for CASSQARYDTDTQYF.

The gene calls are TRBV12-3 or TRBV12-4 and TRBJ1-1; D unresolved. V shed 6 bases and J shed 1 base, with 3 bases lying between them. The CDR3 extends over 11 amino acids. CDR3 in amino acids: CASSRNTEAFF. CDR3 nucleotides: TGTGCCAGCAGCCGGAACACTGAAGCTTTCTTT.

This chain links TRBV11-3 with TRBJ2-3, with 11 bases fitting TRBD2. V lost 5 bases, J lost 6 bases, and 10 bases stayed unmatched. From germline, CDR1 is SGHNT and CDR2 YENEEA. This CDR3 comprises 16 residues. CDR3 sequence: CASSLETSGTPDTQYF. The CDR3 DNA follows: TGTGCCAGCAGCCTGGAGACTAGCGGGACCCCCGATACGCAGTATTTT.

The rearrangement joins TRBV27 to TRBJ2-4; D perhaps matches TRBD2 (6 bases). V dropped 0 bases and J dropped 8 bases, with 11 bases sitting between them. This CDR3 region has 14 residues. CDR1 and CDR2 from the germline V gene are MNHEY and SMNVEV (reference sequence). CDR3 amino acids: CASSLSGGVDIQYF. CDR3 nucleotide sequence: TGTGCCAGCAGTTTATCCGGAGGGGTAGACATTCAGTACTTC.

This clone was seen only once. The rearrangement links TRBV13 to TRBJ2-7, with 7 nucleotides matching TRBD2. This CDR3 has 12 residues. Germline V gene lookup returns CDR1 PRHDT and CDR2 FYEKMQ (reference sequence). V shed 5 bases, J shed 7 bases, and the junction held 5 bases outside the gene matches. Written as DNA, the CDR3 is TGTGCCAGCAGCCGATTACTAGCGGAGCAGTACTTC. It translates to CASSRLLAEQYF. Variable domain in full (rest from reference TRBV13 and TRBJ2-7): AAGVIQSPRHLIKEKRETATLKCYPIPRHDTVYWYQQGPGQDPQFLISFYEKMQSDKGSIPDRFSAQQFSDYHSELNMSSLELGDSALYFCASSRLLAEQYFGPGTRLTVT.

The chain uses TRBV18 and TRBJ2-7; D might be TRBD2 (5 bases). V dropped 1 base and J dropped 2 bases, with 12 bases sitting between them. This CDR3 has 15 amino acids. Germline loops: CDR1 KGHSH, CDR2 LQKENI. CDR3 protein: CASSPRGSYTYEQYF. The CDR3 DNA reads as TGTGCCAGCTCACCACGAGGGTCCTACACCTACGAGCAGTACTTC.

The rearrangement joins TRBV25-1 to TRBJ2-3; 11 bases are shared with TRBD2. Germline V CDR1 and CDR2: MGHDK, SYGVNS. The V and J ends lost 7 bases and 1 base, in that order; junction bases with no gene match: 7. The CDR3 length is 16 residues. In DNA, the CDR3 is TGTGCCAGCACTTCCCCGGGACTAGCGGGCACAGATACGCAGTATTTT. As protein: CASTSPGLAGTDTQYF.

This clone was observed once. The V gene is TRBV10-3, the J gene TRBJ1-1; TRBD1 agrees at 8 bases. The V and J ends lost 1 base and 1 base, in that order; junction bases with no gene match: 5. Germline CDR1 and CDR2: ENHRY and SYGVKD. CDR3 size: 16 residues. The CDR3 DNA is TGTGCCATCAGTGAGTTTACAGGGGGTTCGAACACTGAAGCTTTCTTT. Amino acid sequence: CAISEFTGGSNTEAFF.